The 8 T cell receptor beta chains listed next were all sequenced from one sample in a study of spatial heterogeneity in lung cancer. Specified time point: blood at routine non-recurrence follow-up after resection. TCRdb re-called the 5' RACE reads through MiXCR, storing one row per CDR3 protein. The sample gives around 70,000 distinct CDR3 sequences, about 9.5% of which show up once; approximately 2% is in the top ten. Source: PBMCs, taken at follow-up. Every receptor here comes from a female donor with early-stage non-small cell lung cancer.

Ten or more counts support this clonotype. The chain couples TRBV7-3 to TRBJ1-5; 11 nucleotides match TRBD1. CDR3 length: 18 amino acids. The J segment lost 0 bases and the V segment lost 9 bases, leaving 13 bases of the junction unmatched. Germline V gene lookup returns CDR1 SGHTA and CDR2 FQGTGA. The CDR3 spells CARRLPGQGEYSNQPQHF. Written as DNA, the CDR3 is TGTGCCAGGAGATTACCGGGACAGGGGGAATATAGCAATCAGCCCCAGCATTTT.

The chain has TRBV6-1 and TRBJ2-2, with a possible D match to TRBD2 (6 bases). The CDR3 spans 16 residues. Trimming pared 5 bases from V and 3 bases from J, leaving 16 bases between. Germline CDR1 and CDR2: MNHNS and SASEGT. This CDR3 reads CASSPRVAADTGELFF. The CDR3, as DNA: TGTGCCAGCAGTCCAAGGGTAGCGGCGGACACCGGGGAGCTGTTTTTT.

In its sample, this clonotype was seen many times. The J gene is TRBJ2-1, the V gene TRBV19, with no clear D. V was clipped by 3 bases and J by 0 bases, with 9 bases between them. The CDR3 totals 15 residues. Germline V gives CDR1 LNHDA, CDR2 SQIVND (reference sequence). This chain's CDR3 is CASSIFRNSYNEQFF. For the CDR3, the DNA is TGTGCCAGTAGTATTTTTAGAAACTCCTACAATGAGCAGTTCTTC.

Only a few counts were recorded for this clonotype. The chain couples TRBV15 to TRBJ2-7; 7 bases match TRBD1. J gave up 12 bases and V 6 bases, and 14 bases lay outside the gene matches. The CDR3 sequence is 13 residues long. Looked up from germline, CDR1 is LNHNV and CDR2 is YYDKDF (reference sequence). The CDR3 DNA sequence: TGTGCCACCAGTATCAGGGGGTCCCCTCAACCGTACTTC. Protein product: CATSIRGSPQPYF. The whole variable domain, filled in from reference TRBV15 and TRBJ2-7, reads DAMVIQNPRYQVTQFGKPVTLSCSQTLNHNVMYWYQQKSSQAPKLLFHYYDKDFNNEADTPDNFQSRRPNTSFCFLDIRSPGLGDTAMYLCATSIRGSPQPYFGPGTRLTVT.

This clonotype has only a few counts. The V gene is TRBV4-1, the J gene TRBJ2-7, with D tentatively TRBD2 (6 bases). The CDR3 is made up of 14 amino acids. V was cut by 1 base and J by 5 bases, with 12 bases left in between. Germline assignment: CDR1 MGHRA and CDR2 YSYEKL. CDR3 in amino acids: CASSQVGGTDEQYF. The CDR3 DNA follows: TGCGCCAGCAGCCAAGTGGGGGGAACCGACGAGCAGTACTTC.

In this sample, this clonotype turned up many times. The genes are TRBV11-2 and TRBJ2-3; D is unclear. Trimming stripped 0 bases from V and 5 bases from J, with 9 bases between. Germline CDR1 SGHAT, CDR2 FQNNGV. The CDR3 is 14 residues long. CDR3 DNA: TGTGCCAGCAGCTTAGATGGTCCCGGAGATACGCAGTATTTT. It codes for CASSLDGPGDTQYF.

The chain links TRBV12-3 or TRBV12-4 to TRBJ2-5; TRBD2 matches 12 bases. The CDR3 runs 14 residues. The V segment lost 6 bases and the J segment 5 bases; nucleotides outside the gene matches: 4. The CDR3 spells CASSPGTSGETQYF. Written as DNA, the CDR3 is TGTGCCAGCAGCCCGGGGACTAGCGGGGAGACCCAGTACTTC.

The V gene is TRBV9, the J gene TRBJ2-5; 14 bases align to TRBD2. This CDR3 has 16 amino acids. Trimming took 3 bases from V and 5 from J; bases not matched to a gene: 6. Germline CDR1 SGDLS, CDR2 YYNGEE. CDR3 in amino acids: CASSAGLAGVVETQYF. The DNA for the CDR3 is TGTGCCAGCAGCGCGGGACTAGCGGGAGTGGTGGAGACCCAGTACTTC.